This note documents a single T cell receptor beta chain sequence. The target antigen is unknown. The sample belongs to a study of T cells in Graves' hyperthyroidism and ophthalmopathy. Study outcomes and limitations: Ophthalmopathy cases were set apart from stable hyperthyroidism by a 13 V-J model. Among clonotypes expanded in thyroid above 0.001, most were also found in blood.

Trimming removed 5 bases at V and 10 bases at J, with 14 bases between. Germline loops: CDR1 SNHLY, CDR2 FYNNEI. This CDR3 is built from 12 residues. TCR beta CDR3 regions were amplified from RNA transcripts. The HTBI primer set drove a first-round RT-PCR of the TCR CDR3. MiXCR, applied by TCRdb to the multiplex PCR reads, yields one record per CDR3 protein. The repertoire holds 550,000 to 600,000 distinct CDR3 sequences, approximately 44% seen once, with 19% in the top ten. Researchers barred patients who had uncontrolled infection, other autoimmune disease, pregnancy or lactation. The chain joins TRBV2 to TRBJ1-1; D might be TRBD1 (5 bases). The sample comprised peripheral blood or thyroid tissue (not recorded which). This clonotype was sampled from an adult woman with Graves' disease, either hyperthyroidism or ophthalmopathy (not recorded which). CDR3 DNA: TGTGCCAGCAGTATAATGGGGGAACGAGCTTTCTTT. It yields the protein CASSIMGERAFF. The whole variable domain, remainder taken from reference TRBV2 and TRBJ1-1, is EPEVTQTPSHQVTQMGQEVILRCVPISNHLYFYWYRQILGQKVEFLVSFYNNEISEKSEIFDDQFSVERPDGSNFTLKIRSTKLEDSAMYFCASSIMGERAFFGQGTRLTVV.